This T cell receptor beta chain comes out of a study of T cells after posttransplantation cyclophosphamide. Study conclusions and caveats: Skin or GI-infiltrating T cells shared few TRB sequences with blood.

A word on this clone: Its antigen remains unknown.

With 3 bases clipped from V and 9 bases from J, the junction kept 7 bases outside the gene matches. Germline loops: CDR1 MDHEN, CDR2 SYDVKM. The length of the CDR3 is 15 residues. Sequenced by immunoSEQ multiplex PCR; TCRdb stores in-frame clones only, minus some. The table includes roughly 30,000 clones, approximately 90% detected once. The TCR sequence derives from a woman aged 40 to 49 with a blood cancer, CMV-positive, and with a related stem cell donor. The chain is built from TRBV28 and TRBJ1-6; 8 positions agree with TRBD1. The sequencing sample was made of PBMCs. This chain's CDR3 is CASSFRTGSGSPLHF. Written as DNA, the CDR3 is TGTGCCAGCAGTTTTAGGACAGGGTCAGGTTCACCCCTCCACTTT.